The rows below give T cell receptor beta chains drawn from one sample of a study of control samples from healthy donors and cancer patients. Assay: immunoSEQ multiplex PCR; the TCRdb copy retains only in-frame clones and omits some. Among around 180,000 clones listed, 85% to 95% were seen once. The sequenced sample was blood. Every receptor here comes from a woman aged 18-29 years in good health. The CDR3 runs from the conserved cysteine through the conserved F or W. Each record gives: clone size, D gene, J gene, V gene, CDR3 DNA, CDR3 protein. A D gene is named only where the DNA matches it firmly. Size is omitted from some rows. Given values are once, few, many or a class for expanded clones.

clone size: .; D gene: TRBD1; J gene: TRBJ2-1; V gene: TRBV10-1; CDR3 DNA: TGCGCCAGCAGTGCGGACAGGCGTGTGGATGAGCAGTTCTTC; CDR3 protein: CASSADRRVDEQFF
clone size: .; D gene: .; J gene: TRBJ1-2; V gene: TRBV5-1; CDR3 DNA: TGCGCCAGCAGCGTACAAGGGTATGGCTACACCTTC; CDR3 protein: CASSVQGYGYTF
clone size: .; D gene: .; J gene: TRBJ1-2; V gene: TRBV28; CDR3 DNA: TGTGCCAGCAGAGGGGACTCCCAGAAATCTAACTATGGCTACACCTTC; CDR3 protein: CASRGDSQKSNYGYTF
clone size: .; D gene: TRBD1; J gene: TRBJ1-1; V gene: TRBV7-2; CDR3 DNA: TGTGCCAGCAGCCTCAGGGGGCTTGGAACTGAAGCTTTCTTT; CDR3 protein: CASSLRGLGTEAFF
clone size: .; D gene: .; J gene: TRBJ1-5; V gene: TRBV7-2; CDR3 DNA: TGTGCCAGCAGCTTAAGGGGGAATCAGCCCCAGCATTTT; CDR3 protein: CASSLRGNQPQHF
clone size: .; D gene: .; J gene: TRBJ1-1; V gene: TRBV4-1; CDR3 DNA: TGCGCCAGCAGCCAAGTGCTCATGAACACTGAAGCTTTCTTT; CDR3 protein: CASSQVLMNTEAFF
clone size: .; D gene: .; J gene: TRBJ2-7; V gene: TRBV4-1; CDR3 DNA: TGCGCCAGCAGCCAAGATTGGGGAGACGAGCAGTACTTC; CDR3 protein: CASSQDWGDEQYF
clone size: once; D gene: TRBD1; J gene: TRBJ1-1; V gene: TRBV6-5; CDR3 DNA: TGTGCCAGCACTGTCGACAGGGGCACTGAAGCTTTCTTT; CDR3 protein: CASTVDRGTEAFF
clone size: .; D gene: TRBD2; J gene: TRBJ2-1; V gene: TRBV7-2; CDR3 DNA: TGTGCCACAGGACTAGCGGGAGGGGGAGAGCAGTTCTTC; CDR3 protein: CATGLAGGGEQFF
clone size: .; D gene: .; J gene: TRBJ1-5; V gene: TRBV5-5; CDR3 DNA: TGTGCCAGCAGTTCAGAAGGGCCAGCAATCCTGCATCAACATTTT; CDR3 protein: CASSSEGPAILHQHF
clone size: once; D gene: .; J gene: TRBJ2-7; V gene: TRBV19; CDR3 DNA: TGTGCCAGTAGTAAGAGGTCTAAGGATCACGAGCAGTACTTC; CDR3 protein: CASSKRSKDHEQYF
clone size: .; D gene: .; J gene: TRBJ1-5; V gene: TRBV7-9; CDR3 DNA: TGTGCCAGCAGTTGGGGGCCCGACCGCAATCAGCCCCAGCATTTT; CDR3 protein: CASSWGPDRNQPQHF
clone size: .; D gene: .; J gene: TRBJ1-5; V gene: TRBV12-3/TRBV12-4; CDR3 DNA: TGTGCCAGCAGTTTAGCCAATCAGCCCCAGCATTTT; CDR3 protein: CASSLANQPQHF
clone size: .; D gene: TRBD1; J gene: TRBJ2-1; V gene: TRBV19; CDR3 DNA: TGTGCCAGTAGTGTAAACAGGGGGCCTAGCTCCTACAATGAGCAGTTCTTC; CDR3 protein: CASSVNRGPSSYNEQFF
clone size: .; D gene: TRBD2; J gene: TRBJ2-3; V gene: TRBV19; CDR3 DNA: TGTGCCAGTAGTATAGGGACTAGTTCGCAGTATTTT; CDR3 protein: CASSIGTSSQYF
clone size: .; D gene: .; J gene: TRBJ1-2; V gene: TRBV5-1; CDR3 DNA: TGCGCCAGCAGCTTGGCCGTTAGAAACTATGGCTACACCTTC; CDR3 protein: CASSLAVRNYGYTF